The 3 T cell receptor beta chains below all came from one sample that was sequenced in a study of blood T cell repertoires in COVID-19. Here immunoSEQ multiplex PCR was the method, and the copy in TCRdb shows in-frame clones only, minus some. The top ten hold roughly 5.6% of the sample, which has under 200,000 clones, 88% seen once. Source material: peripheral blood. Receptors originate from a man aged 40-50 years with active or convalescent COVID-19.

In DNA form, the CDR3 reads TGTGCCAGCAACCCCGGCGGGGGAGTCTATGGCTACACCTTC. Protein: CASNPGGGVYGYTF. This chain connects TRBV28 to TRBJ1-2; possible D gene TRBD1, 5 bases. Germline V lookup: CDR1 MDHEN, CDR2 SYDVKM. V lost 7 bases, J lost 4 bases, and 16 bases lay in between. This CDR3 has 14 residues.

The chain is built from TRBV28 and TRBJ1-2; 10 nucleotides agree with TRBD1. V was pared by 5 bases and J by 7 bases, with 7 bases of the junction left unmatched. This CDR3 contains 14 residues. The V gene's germline CDR1 is MDHEN and CDR2 SYDVKM. CDR3 nucleotides: TGTGCCAGCAGTCCCCTTGGGACAGGGGTTGGCTACACCTTC. This codes for CASSPLGTGVGYTF.

The rearrangement uses TRBV11-2 and TRBJ2-5; 10 bases match TRBD2. The CDR3 has 17 amino acids. The V gene end was trimmed by 1 base and the J gene end by 4 bases; junction bases not matched to a gene: 9. CDR1 and CDR2 (germline): SGHAT, FQNNGV. The CDR3 nucleotides are TGTGCCAGCAGCTTAGTACTAGCGGGATTAGACGTAGAGACCCAGTACTTC. Its translation: CASSLVLAGLDVETQYF.